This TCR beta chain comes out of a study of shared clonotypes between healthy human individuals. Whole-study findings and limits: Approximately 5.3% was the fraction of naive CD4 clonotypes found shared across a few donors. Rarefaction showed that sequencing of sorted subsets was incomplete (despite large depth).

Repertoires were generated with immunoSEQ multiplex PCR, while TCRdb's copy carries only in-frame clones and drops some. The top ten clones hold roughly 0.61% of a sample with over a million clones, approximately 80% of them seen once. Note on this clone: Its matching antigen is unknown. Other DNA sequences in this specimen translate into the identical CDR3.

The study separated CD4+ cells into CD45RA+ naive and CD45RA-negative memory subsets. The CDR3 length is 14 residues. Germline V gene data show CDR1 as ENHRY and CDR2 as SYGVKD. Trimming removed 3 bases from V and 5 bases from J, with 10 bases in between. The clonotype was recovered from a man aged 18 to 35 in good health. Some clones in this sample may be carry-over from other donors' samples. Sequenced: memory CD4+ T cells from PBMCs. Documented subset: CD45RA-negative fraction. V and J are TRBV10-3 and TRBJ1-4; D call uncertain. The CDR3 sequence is CAISDGQFNEKLFF. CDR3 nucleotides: TGTGCCATCAGTGATGGGCAGTTCAATGAAAAACTGTTTTTT.